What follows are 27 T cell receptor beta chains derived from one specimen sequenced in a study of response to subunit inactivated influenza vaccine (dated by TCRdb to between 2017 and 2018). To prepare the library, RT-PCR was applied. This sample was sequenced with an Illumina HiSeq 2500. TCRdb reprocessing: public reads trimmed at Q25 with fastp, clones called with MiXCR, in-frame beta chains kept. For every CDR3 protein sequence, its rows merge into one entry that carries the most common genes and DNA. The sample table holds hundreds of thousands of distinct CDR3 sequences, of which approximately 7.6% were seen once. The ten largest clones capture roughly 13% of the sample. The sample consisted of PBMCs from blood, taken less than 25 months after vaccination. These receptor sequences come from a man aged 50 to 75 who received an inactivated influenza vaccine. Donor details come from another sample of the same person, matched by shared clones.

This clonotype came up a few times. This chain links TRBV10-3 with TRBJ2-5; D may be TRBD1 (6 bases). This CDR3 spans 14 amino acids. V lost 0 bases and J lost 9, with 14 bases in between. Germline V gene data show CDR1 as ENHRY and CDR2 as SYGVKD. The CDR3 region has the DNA TGTGCCATCAGTGAGTCTGCAGGGACAAGGGCCCAGTACTTC. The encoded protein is CAISESAGTRAQYF.

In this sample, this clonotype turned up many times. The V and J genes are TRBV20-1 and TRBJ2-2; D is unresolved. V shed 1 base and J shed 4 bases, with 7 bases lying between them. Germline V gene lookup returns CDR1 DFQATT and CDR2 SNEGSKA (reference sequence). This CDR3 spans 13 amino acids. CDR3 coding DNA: TGCAGTGCTAGAGCCCCAGGCACCGGGGAGCTGTTTTTT. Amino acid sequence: CSARAPGTGELFF.

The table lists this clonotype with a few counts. CDR3 DNA sequence: TGTGCCAGCAGCTTCCGCACTCCGGGGGAGCAGTACTTC. Its protein is CASSFRTPGEQYF. The chain carries TRBV11-2 and TRBJ2-7; TRBD2 might be the D (5 bases). Germline loops: CDR1 SGHAT, CDR2 FQNNGV. The V end was cut by 3 bases, the J end by 7 bases, with 13 bases between. The CDR3 length is 13 residues.

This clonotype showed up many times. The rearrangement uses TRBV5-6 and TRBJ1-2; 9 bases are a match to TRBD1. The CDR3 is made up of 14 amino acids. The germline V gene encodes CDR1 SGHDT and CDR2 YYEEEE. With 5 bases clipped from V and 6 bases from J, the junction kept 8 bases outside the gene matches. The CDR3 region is CASSRGQGNHGYTF. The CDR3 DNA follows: TGTGCCAGCAGTCGGGGACAGGGTAATCATGGCTACACCTTC.

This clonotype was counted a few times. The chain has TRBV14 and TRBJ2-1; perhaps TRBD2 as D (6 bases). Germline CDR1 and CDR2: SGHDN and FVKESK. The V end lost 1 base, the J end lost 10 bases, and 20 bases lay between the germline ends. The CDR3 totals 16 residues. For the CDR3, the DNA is TGTGCCAGCAGCCAAGGGCTAGCGATCCACAATAGGGAGCAGTTCTTC. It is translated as CASSQGLAIHNREQFF.

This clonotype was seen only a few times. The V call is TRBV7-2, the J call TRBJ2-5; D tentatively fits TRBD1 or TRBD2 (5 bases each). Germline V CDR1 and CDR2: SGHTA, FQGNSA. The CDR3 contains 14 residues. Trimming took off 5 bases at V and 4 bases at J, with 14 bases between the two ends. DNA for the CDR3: TGTGCCAGCAGCCAACAGGCAGGAGGAGAGACCCAGTACTTC. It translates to CASSQQAGGETQYF.

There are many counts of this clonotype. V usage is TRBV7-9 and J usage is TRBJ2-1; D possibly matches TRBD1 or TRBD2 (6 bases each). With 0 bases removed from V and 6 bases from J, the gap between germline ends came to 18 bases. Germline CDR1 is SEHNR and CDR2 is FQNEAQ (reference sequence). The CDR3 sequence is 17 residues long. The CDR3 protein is CASSLAVWGAGGNEQFF. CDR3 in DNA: TGTGCCAGCAGCTTAGCAGTTTGGGGGGCCGGGGGCAATGAGCAGTTCTTC.

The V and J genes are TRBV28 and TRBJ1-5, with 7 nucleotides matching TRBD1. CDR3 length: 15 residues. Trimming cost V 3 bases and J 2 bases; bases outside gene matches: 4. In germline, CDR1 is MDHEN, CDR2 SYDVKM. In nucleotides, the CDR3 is TGTGCCAGCAGTTTGCCAGGGGGGGGCAATCAGCCCCAGCATTTT. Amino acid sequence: CASSLPGGGNQPQHF.

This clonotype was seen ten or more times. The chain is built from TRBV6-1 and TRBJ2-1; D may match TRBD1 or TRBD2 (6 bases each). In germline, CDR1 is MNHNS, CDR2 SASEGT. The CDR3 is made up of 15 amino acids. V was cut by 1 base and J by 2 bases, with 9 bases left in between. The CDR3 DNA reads TGTGCCAGCAGTGAAGTCGGGGGCACCTACAATGAGCAGTTCTTC. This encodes CASSEVGGTYNEQFF.

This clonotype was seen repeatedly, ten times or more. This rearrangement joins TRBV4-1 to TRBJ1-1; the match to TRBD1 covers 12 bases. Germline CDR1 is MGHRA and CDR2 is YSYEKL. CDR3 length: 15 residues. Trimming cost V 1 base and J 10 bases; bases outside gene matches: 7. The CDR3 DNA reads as TGCGCCAGCAGCCAAGGCCCGGGACAGGGGGCAGGAGCTTTCTTT. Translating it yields CASSQGPGQGAGAFF.

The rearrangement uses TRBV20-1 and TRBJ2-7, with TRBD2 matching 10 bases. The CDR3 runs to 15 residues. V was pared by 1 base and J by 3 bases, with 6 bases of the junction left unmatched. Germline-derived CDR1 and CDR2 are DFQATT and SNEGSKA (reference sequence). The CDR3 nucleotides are TGCAGTGCTAGAGCACCTAGCGGGAGTGTCTACGAGCAGTACTTC. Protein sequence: CSARAPSGSVYEQYF.

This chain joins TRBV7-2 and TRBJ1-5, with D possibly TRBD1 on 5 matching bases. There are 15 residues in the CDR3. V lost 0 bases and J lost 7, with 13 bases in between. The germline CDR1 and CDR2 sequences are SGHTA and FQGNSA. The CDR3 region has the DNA TGTGCCAGCAGCTTAGCGCTGGGGGTTGGACAGCCCCAGCATTTT. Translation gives CASSLALGVGQPQHF.

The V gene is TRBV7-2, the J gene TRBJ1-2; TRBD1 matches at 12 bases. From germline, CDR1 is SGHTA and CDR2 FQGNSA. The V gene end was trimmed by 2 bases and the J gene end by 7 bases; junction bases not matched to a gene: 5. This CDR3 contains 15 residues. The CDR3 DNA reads TGTGCCAGCAGCTTATACGGGACAGGGGGCCTTGGCTACACCTTC. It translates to CASSLYGTGGLGYTF.

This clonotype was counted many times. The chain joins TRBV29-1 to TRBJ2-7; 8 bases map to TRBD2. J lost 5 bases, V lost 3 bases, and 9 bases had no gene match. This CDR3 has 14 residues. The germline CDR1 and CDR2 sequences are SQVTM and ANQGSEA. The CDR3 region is CSVDRYGTRDEQYF. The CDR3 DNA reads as TGCAGCGTTGATCGCTATGGGACTAGAGACGAGCAGTACTTC.

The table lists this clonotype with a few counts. The CDR3 bases are TGCGCCAGCAGCTTGGACGGACAGGAGATCCGTGGGGCTTTCTTT. This sequence encodes CASSLDGQEIRGAFF. The chain carries TRBV5-1 and TRBJ1-1; 7 bases match TRBD1. With 0 bases clipped from V and 11 bases from J, the junction kept 13 bases outside the gene matches. This CDR3 has 15 residues. From germline, CDR1 is SGHRS and CDR2 YFSETQ.

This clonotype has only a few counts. The chain's CDR3 is CSARDHLAGSTDTQYF. The CDR3 region has the DNA TGCAGTGCTAGAGATCACCTAGCGGGTAGCACAGATACGCAGTATTTT. The chain couples TRBV20-1 to TRBJ2-3; 8 bases fit TRBD2. Trimming took 0 bases from V and 0 from J; bases not matched to a gene: 5. This CDR3 comprises 16 residues. The germline V gene has CDR1 DFQATT and CDR2 SNEGSKA (reference sequence).

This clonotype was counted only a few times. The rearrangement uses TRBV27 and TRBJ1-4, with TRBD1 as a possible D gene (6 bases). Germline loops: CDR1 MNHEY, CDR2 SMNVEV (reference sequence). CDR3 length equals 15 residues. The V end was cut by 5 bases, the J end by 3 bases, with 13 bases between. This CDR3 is CASSVQGFANEKLFF. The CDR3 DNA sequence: TGTGCCAGCAGTGTCCAGGGGTTTGCTAATGAAAAACTGTTTTTT.

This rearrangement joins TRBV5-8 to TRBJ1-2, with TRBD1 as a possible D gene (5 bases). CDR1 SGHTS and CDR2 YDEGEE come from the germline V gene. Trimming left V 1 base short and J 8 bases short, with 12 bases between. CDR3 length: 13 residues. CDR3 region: CASSLSSGTGYTF. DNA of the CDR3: TGTGCCAGCAGCTTGTCCTCAGGGACGGGCTACACCTTC.

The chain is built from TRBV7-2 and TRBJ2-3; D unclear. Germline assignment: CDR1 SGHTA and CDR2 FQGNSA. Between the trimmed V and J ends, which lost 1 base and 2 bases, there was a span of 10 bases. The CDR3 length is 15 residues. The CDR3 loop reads CASSLDGYFTDTQYF. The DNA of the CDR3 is TGTGCCAGCAGCTTAGATGGGTACTTCACAGATACGCAGTATTTT.

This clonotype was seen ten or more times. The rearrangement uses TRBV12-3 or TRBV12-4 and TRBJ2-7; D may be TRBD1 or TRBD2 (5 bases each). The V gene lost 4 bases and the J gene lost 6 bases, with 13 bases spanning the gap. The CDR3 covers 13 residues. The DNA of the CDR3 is TGTGCCAGCAGTTCATGGGGCAGCGGCGAGCAGTACTTC. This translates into CASSSWGSGEQYF.

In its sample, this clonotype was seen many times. The chain's CDR3 is CASSTGTGGTEAFF. The CDR3 DNA sequence: TGCGCCAGCAGCACCGGGACAGGGGGCACTGAAGCTTTCTTT. The chain employs TRBV5-1 and TRBJ1-1, with TRBD1 identical over 11 bases. The J segment lost 4 bases and the V segment lost 4 bases, leaving 3 bases of the junction unmatched. This CDR3 is built from 14 residues. Germline V gives CDR1 SGHRS, CDR2 YFSETQ.

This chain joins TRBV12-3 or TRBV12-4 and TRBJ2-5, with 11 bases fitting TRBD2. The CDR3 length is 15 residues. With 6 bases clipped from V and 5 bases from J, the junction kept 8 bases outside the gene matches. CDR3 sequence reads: CASRHSGGASETQYF. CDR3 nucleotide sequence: TGTGCCAGCAGACATAGCGGGGGGGCCTCTGAGACCCAGTACTTC.

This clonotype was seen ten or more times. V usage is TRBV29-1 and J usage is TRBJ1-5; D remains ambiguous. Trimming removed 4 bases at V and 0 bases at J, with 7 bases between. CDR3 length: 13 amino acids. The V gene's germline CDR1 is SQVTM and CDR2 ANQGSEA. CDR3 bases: TGCAGCGTTGGAGGGAATAGCAATCAGCCCCAGCATTTT. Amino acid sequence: CSVGGNSNQPQHF.

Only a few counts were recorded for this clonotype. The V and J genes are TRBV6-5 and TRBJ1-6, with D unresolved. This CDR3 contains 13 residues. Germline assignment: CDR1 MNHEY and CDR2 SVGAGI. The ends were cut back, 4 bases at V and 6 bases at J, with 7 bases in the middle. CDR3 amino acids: CASSSSSNSPLHF. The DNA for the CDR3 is TGTGCCAGCAGTTCTAGCTCTAATTCACCCCTCCACTTT.

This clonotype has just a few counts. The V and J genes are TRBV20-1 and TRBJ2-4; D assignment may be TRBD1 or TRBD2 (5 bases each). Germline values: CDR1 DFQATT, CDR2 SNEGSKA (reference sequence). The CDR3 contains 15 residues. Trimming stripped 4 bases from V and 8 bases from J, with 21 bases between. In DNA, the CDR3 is TGCAGTGCTACAAACCGGGACCCAGCTCCCGACATTCAGTACTTC. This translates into CSATNRDPAPDIQYF.

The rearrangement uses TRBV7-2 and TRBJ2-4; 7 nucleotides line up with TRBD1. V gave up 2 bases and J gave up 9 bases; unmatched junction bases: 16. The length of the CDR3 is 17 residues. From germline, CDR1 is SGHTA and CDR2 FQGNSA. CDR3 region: CASSLSSRTGLSGIQYF. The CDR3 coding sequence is TGTGCCAGCAGCTTAAGTTCCCGGACAGGCCTGAGTGGCATTCAGTACTTC.

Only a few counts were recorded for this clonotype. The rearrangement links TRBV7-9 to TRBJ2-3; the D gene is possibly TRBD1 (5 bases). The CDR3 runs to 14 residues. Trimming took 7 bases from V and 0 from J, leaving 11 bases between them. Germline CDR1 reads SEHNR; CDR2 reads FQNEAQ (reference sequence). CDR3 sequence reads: CASKGPISTDTQYF. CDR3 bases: TGTGCCAGCAAGGGGCCGATTAGCACAGATACGCAGTATTTT.